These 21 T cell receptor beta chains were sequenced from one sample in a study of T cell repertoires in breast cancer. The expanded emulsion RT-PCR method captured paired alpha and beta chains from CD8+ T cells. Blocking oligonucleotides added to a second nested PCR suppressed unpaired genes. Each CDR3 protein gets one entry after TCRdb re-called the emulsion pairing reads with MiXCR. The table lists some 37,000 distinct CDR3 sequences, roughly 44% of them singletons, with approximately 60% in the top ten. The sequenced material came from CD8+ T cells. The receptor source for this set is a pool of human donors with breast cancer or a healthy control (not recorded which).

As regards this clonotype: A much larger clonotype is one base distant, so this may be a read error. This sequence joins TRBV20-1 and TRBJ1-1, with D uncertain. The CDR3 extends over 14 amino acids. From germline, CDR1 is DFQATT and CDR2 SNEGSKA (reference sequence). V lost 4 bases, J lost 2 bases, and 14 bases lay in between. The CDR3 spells CSAKGSSINTEAFF. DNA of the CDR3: TGCAGTGCTAAAGGGTCCTCTATAAACACTGAAGCTTTCTTT.

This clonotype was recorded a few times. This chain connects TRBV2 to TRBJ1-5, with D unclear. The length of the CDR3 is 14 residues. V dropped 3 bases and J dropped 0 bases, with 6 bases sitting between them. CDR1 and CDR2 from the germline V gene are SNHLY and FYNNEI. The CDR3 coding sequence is TGTGCCAGCAGTGATAAGAATAGCAATCAGCCCCAGCATTTT. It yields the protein CASSDKNSNQPQHF.

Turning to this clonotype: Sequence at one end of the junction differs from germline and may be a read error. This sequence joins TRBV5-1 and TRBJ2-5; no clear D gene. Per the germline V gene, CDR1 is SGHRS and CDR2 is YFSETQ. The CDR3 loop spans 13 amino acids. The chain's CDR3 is CASSRTEGETQYF. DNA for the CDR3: TGCGCCAGCAGCCGCACCGAAGGAGAGACCCAGTACTTT.

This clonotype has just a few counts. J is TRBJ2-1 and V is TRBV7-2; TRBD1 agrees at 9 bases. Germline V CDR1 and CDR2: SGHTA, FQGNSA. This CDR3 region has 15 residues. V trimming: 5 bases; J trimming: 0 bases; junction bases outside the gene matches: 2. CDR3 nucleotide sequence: TGTGCCAGCAGCGCGGACAGGGGCTCCTACAATGAGCAGTTCTTC. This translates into CASSADRGSYNEQFF.

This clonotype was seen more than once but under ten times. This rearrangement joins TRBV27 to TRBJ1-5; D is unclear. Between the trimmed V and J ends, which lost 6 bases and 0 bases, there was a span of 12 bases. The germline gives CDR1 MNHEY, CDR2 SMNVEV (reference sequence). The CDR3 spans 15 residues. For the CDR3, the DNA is TGTGCCAGCAGACCGACGGGGTCTAGCAATCAGCCCCAGCATTTT. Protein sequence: CASRPTGSSNQPQHF.

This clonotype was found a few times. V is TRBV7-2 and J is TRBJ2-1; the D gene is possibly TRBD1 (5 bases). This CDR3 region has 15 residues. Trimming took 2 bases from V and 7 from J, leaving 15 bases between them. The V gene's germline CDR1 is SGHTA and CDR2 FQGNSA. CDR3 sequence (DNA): TGTGCCAGCAGCTTAATGATGGGGCCCACAAATGAGCAGTTCTTC. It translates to CASSLMMGPTNEQFF.

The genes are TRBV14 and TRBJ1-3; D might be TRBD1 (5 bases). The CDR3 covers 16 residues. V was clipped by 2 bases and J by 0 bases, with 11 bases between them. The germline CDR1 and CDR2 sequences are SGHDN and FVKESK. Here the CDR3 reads CASSQLGPRSGNTIYF. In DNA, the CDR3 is TGTGCCAGCAGCCAATTGGGACCGCGCTCTGGAAACACCATATATTTT.

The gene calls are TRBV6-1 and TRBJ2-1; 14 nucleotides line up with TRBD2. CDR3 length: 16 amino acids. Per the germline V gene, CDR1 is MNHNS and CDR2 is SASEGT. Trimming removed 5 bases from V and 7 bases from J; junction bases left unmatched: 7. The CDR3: CASSSLTSGRGNEQFF. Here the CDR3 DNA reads TGTGCCAGCAGTTCCCTGACTAGCGGGAGGGGAAATGAGCAGTTCTTC.

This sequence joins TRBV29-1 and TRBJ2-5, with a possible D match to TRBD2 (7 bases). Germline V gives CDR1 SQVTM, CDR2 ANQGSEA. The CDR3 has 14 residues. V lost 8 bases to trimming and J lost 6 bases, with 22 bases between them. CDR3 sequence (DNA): TGCAGCTTAACCGGTACAGGGAGGGAAAAGACCCAGTACTTC. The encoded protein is CSLTGTGREKTQYF.

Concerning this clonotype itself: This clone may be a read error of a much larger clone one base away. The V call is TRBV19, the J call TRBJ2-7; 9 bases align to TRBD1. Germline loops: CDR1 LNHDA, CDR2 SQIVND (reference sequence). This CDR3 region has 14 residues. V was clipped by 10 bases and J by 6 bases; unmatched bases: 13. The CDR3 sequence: CATSHRGPFCEQYF. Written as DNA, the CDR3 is TGTGCCACCAGTCACAGGGGGCCCTTCTGCGAGCAGTACTTC.

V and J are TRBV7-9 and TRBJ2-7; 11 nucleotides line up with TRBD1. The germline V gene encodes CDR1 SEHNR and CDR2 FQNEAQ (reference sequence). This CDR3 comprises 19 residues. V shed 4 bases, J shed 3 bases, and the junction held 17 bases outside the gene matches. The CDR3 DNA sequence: TGTGCCAGCAGCTCGCCCCCACCGGGACAGGGGGAGTTGATCTACGAGCAGTACTTC. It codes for CASSSPPPGQGELIYEQYF.

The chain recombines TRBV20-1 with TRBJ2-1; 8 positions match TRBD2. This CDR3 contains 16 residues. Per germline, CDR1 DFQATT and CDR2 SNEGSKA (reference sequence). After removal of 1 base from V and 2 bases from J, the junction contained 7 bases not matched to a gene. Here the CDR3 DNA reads TGCAGTGCTAGAGTGCCGCAAGCGGGAGCCTACAATGAGCAGTTCTTC. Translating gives CSARVPQAGAYNEQFF.

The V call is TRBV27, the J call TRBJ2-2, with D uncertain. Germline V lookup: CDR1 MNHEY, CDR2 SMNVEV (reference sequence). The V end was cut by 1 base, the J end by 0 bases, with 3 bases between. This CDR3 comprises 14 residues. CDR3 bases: TGTGCCAGCAGTTTATTCCCGAACACCGGGGAGCTGTTTTTT. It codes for CASSLFPNTGELFF.

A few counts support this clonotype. This chain's CDR3 is CASSQDPGYGYTF. As DNA, the CDR3 is TGTGCCAGCAGCCAAGATCCAGGATATGGCTACACCTTC. The chain links TRBV4-2 to TRBJ1-2; no firm D call. V lost 0 bases, J lost 5 bases, and 7 bases lay in between. This CDR3 comprises 13 residues. Per the germline V gene, CDR1 is LGHNA and CDR2 is YNFKEQ.

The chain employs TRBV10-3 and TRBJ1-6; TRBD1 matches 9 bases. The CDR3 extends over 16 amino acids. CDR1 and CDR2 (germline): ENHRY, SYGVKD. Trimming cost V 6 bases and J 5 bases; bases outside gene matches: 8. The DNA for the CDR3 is TGTGCCATCAGCGATCCCCGGACAGGGGATAATTCACCCCTCCACTTT. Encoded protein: CAISDPRTGDNSPLHF.

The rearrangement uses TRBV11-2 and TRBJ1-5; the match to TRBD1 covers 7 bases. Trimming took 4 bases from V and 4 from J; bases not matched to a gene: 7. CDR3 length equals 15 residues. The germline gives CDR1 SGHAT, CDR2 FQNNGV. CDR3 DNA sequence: TGTGCCAGCAGCTATGGGGGACAGAATAATCAGCCCCAGCATTTT. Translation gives CASSYGGQNNQPQHF.

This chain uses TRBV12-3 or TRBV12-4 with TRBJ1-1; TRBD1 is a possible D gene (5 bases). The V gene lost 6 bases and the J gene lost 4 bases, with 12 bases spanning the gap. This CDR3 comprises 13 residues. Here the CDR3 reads CASSLTVSTEAFF. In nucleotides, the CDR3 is TGTGCCAGCAGCCTGACAGTAAGCACTGAAGCTTTCTTT.

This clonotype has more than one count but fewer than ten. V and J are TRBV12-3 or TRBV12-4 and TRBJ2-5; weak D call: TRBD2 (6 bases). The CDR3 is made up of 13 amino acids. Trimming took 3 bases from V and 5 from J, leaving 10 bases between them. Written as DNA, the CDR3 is TGTGCCAGCAGTTTGCCGGGGGATGAGACCCAGTACTTC. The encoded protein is CASSLPGDETQYF.

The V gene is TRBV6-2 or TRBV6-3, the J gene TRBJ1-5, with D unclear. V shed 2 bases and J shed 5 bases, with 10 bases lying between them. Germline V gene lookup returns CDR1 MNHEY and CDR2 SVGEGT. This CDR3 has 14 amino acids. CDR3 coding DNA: TGTGCCAGCAGTTACGGCGGGTTGGATCAGCCCCAGCATTTT. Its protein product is CASSYGGLDQPQHF.

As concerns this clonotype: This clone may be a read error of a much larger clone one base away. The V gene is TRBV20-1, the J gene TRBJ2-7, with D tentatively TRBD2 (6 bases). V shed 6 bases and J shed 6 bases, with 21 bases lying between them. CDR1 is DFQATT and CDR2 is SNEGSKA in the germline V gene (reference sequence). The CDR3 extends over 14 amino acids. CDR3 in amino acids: CSARTGASVGEQYF. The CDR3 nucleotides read TGCAGTGCAAGAACCGGGGCTAGCGTTGGCGAGCAGTACTTC.

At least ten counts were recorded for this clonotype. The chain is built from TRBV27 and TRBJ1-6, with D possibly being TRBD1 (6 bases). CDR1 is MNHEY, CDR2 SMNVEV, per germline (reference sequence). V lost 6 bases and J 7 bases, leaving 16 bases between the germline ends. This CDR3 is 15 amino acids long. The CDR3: CASRSSGAQNSPLHF. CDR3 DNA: TGTGCCAGCAGATCCTCGGGGGCGCAGAATTCACCCCTCCACTTT.